The sequence of this TCR beta chain was determined in a study of T cell repertoires in cytomegalovirus infection. Using its own MiXCR run on the reads, TCRdb lists one record per CDR3 protein. This table holds just under 500,000 distinct CDR3 sequences, 30% to 40% found once. On this clonotype: Its antigen is currently unknown.

V was clipped by 7 bases and J by 4 bases; unmatched bases: 11. This CDR3 comprises 16 residues. CDR1 is SQVTM, CDR2 ANQGSEA, per germline. General study results and limits: Ex vivo responses were dominated by HLA-C-restricted CMV-specific TCR beta clonotypes.

Sequences were derived from cultured PBMCs, sampled from culture after CMV antigen stimulation. The chain recombines TRBV29-1 with TRBJ2-2, with 11 positions matching TRBD1. This receptor was taken from a human donor in good health (CMV status not recorded). Some clones in this sample may be carry-over from other donors' samples. For the CDR3, the DNA is TGCAGCGCTGACCCGGGACAGGGGGTGGGCACCGGGGAGCTGTTTTTT. Translating it yields CSADPGQGVGTGELFF.